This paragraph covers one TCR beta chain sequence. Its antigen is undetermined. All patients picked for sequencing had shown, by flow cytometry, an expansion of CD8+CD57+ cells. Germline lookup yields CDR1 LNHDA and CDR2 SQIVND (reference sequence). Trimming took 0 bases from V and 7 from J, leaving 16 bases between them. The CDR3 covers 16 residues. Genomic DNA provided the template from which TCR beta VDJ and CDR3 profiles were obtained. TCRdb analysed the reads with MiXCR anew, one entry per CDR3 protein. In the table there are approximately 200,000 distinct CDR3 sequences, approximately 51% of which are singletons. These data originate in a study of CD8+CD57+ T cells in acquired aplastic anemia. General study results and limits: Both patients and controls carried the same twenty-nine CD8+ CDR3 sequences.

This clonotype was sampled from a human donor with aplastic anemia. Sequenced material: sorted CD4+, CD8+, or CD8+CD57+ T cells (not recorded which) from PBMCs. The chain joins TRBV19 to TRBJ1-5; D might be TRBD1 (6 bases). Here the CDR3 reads CASSIDLSDRSQPQHF. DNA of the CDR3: TGTGCCAGTAGTATAGATCTCAGCGACAGGTCCCAGCCCCAGCATTTT.